A selection of T cell receptor beta chains follows, all from one sample in a study of blood T cell repertoires in COVID-19. Profiled with immunoSEQ multiplex PCR; TCRdb holds only in-frame clones, not every one. The sample records around 360,000 clones, about 90% being singletons. The specimen sequenced was PBMCs or T cells enriched from blood (not recorded which). Receptors were obtained from a woman aged 25-40 years who had recovered from COVID-19. The CDR3 runs from the conserved cysteine through the conserved F or W. The order of the fields is clone size, J gene, D gene, V gene, CDR3 protein, CDR3 DNA. D genes are given only for firm matches. Rows give clone size only sometimes, using once, few, many, or a class for an expanded clone.

>-|TRBJ1-1|-|TRBV3-1/TRBV3-2
CASSQRRVAMNTEAFF
TGTGCCAGCAGCCAGCGCCGGGTGGCAATGAACACTGAAGCTTTCTTT
>-|TRBJ2-1|TRBD2|TRBV7-6
CASSLSSGGLNEQFF
TGTGCCAGCAGCTTATCTAGCGGGGGTCTCAATGAGCAGTTCTTC
>-|TRBJ1-4|TRBD1|TRBV7-6
CASSPISDRGREKLFF
TGTGCCAGCAGCCCGATTTCGGACAGGGGGCGCGAAAAACTGTTTTTT
>-|TRBJ1-6|-|TRBV6-5
CASSYSRRGYNSPLHF
TGTGCCAGCAGTTACTCGAGGCGGGGGTATAATTCACCCCTCCACTTT
>few|TRBJ2-2|TRBD1|TRBV5-1
CASSLDRGPNTGELFF
TGCGCCAGCAGCTTGGACAGGGGACCGAACACCGGGGAGCTGTTTTTT
>-|TRBJ2-7|TRBD1|TRBV5-4
CASSLTGGVSDEQYF
TGTGCCAGCAGCCTGACAGGGGGCGTTTCAGACGAGCAGTACTTC
>once|TRBJ2-3|TRBD1|TRBV18
CASSRLTGVKTDTQYF
TGTGCCAGCTCACGTCTGACAGGGGTTAAAACAGATACGCAGTATTTT
>few|TRBJ2-7|TRBD2|TRBV9
CASSVGISGGVPYEQYF
TGTGCCAGCAGCGTAGGAATTAGCGGGGGAGTCCCCTACGAGCAGTACTTC
>-|TRBJ2-1|-|TRBV18
CASSPPGGIVYNEQFF
TGTGCCAGCTCACCACCGGGCGGGATCGTTTACAATGAGCAGTTCTTC
>-|TRBJ2-5|-|TRBV28
CASGLTTLGPLGGETQYF
TGTGCCAGCGGGTTAACGACCTTAGGACCCTTAGGGGGAGAGACCCAGTACTTC
>-|TRBJ2-3|-|TRBV10-1
CASSDSYTDTQYF
TGCGCCAGCTCGGACTCTTACACAGATACGCAGTATTTT
>-|TRBJ1-1|-|TRBV4-1
CASSQDLRPGGTEAFF
TGCGCCAGCAGCCAAGACCTCCGCCCGGGAGGCACTGAAGCTTTCTTT
>-|TRBJ2-2|-|TRBV7-6
CASSHYTGELFF
TGTGCCAGCAGCCACTACACCGGGGAGCTGTTTTTT
>-|TRBJ1-4|-|TRBV19
CASSIRPGHQDNFATNEKLFF
TGTGCCAGTAGTATTCGACCGGGACATCAAGACAACTTTGCAACTAATGAAAAACTGTTTTTT
>-|TRBJ1-1|TRBD1|TRBV12-3/TRBV12-4
CASSSDRATEAFF
TGTGCCAGCAGCTCTGACAGGGCCACTGAAGCTTTCTTT
>-|TRBJ1-5|TRBD1|TRBV19
CASSRGQGNRQPQHF
TGTGCCAGTAGTAGGGGACAGGGAAACCGTCAGCCCCAGCATTTT
>-|TRBJ2-7|TRBD2|TRBV18
CASSPRSGGPFEQYF
TGTGCCAGCTCACCCCGTAGCGGGGGACCCTTCGAGCAGTACTTC
>-|TRBJ1-1|-|TRBV27
CASSFYPSTEAFF
TGTGCCAGCAGTTTCTATCCCTCCACTGAAGCTTTCTTT
>-|TRBJ2-5|TRBD1|TRBV2
CARLGGTGDQETQYF
TGTGCCAGGCTGGGGGGGACAGGGGACCAAGAGACCCAGTACTTC
>-|TRBJ1-6|TRBD1|TRBV11-2
CASSSAWDSNSPLHF
TGTGCCAGCAGCTCCGCCTGGGACAGTAATTCACCCCTCCACTTT
>-|TRBJ1-2|-|TRBV7-9
CASSDPFGAPLYGYTF
TGTGCCAGCAGCGACCCCTTTGGGGCGCCCCTTTATGGCTACACCTTC
>-|TRBJ1-1|-|TRBV7-6
CASSLVVRDTNTEAFF
TGTGCCAGCAGCTTAGTTGTGAGGGACACGAACACTGAAGCTTTCTTT
>-|TRBJ2-7|-|TRBV27
CASSLSNGAYEQYF
TGTGCCAGCAGTTTATCGAACGGTGCCTACGAGCAGTACTTC
>-|TRBJ2-2|-|TRBV9
CASAGLNTGELFF
TGTGCCAGCGCGGGGTTGAACACCGGGGAGCTGTTTTTT
>-|TRBJ1-3|TRBD1|TRBV6-5
CASSYGTGYGGNTIYF
TGTGCCAGCAGTTACGGGACAGGGTACGGCGGAAACACCATATATTTT
>-|TRBJ2-2|TRBD2|TRBV2
CASSEGLAGAQGHGELFF
TGTGCCAGCAGTGAGGGACTAGCGGGAGCCCAAGGGCACGGGGAGCTGTTTTTT
>-|TRBJ2-2|-|TRBV27
CASRRNTGELFF
TGTGCCAGCAGGAGAAACACCGGGGAGCTGTTTTTT
>few|TRBJ1-2|-|TRBV3-1/TRBV3-2
CASSQVLQDRGYTF
TGTGCCAGCAGCCAAGTGTTACAGGACCGGGGCTACACCTTC
>-|TRBJ1-2|-|TRBV5-6
CASSPNREIYGYTF
TGTGCCAGCAGCCCCAATAGGGAGATCTATGGCTACACCTTC
>-|TRBJ2-1|TRBD1|TRBV28
CASSYGQGAYNEQFF
TGTGCCAGCAGTTACGGACAGGGGGCTTATAATGAGCAGTTCTTC
>-|TRBJ1-2|-|TRBV21-1
CASTKSGGGYGYTF
TGTGCCAGCACCAAGTCAGGGGGTGGCTATGGCTACACCTTC
>-|TRBJ2-1|-|TRBV6-5
CASSYAENSYNEQFF
TGTGCCAGCAGTTACGCAGAAAATTCCTACAATGAGCAGTTCTTC
>few|TRBJ2-7|TRBD2|TRBV5-6
CASLEGSGRPAYEQYF
TGTGCCAGCTTGGAGGGGAGCGGGAGGCCGGCCTACGAGCAGTACTTC
>-|TRBJ2-1|TRBD2|TRBV5-5
CASSFSLAGGLYEQFF
TGTGCCAGCAGCTTCTCACTAGCGGGGGGGCTCTATGAGCAGTTCTTC
>-|TRBJ2-3|-|TRBV2
CASSDGGPDTQYF
TGTGCCAGCAGTGATGGGGGCCCAGATACGCAGTATTTT
>-|TRBJ2-4|TRBD1|TRBV12-3/TRBV12-4
CASSGQGTDIQYF
TGTGCCAGCAGTGGACAGGGTACGGACATTCAGTACTTC
>-|TRBJ1-4|-|TRBV4-1
CASSQGGRRRGNNEKLFF
TGCGCCAGCAGCCAAGGAGGTCGTCGACGGGGAAATAATGAAAAACTGTTTTTT
>-|TRBJ2-5|-|TRBV5-4
CASSFDRETQYF
TGTGCCAGCAGCTTCGACAGAGAGACCCAGTACTTC
>-|TRBJ1-4|-|TRBV27
CASSHGQLNEKLFF
TGTGCCAGCAGCCACGGACAGCTTAATGAAAAACTGTTTTTT
>-|TRBJ1-2|-|TRBV3-1/TRBV3-2
CASSQEPRREDGYTF
TGTGCCAGCAGCCAAGAGCCCCGCAGGGAGGATGGCTACACCTTC
>-|TRBJ2-1|TRBD2|TRBV5-1
CASRWLAGDYNEQFF
TGCGCCAGCAGATGGCTAGCGGGAGATTACAATGAGCAGTTCTTC
>few|TRBJ1-2|-|TRBV9
CASSVRGGYYGYTF
TGTGCCAGCAGCGTACGGGGGGGTTACTATGGCTACACCTTC
>-|TRBJ2-3|-|TRBV28
CASTSQMNTQYF
TGTGCCAGCACCTCTCAGATGAATACGCAGTATTTT